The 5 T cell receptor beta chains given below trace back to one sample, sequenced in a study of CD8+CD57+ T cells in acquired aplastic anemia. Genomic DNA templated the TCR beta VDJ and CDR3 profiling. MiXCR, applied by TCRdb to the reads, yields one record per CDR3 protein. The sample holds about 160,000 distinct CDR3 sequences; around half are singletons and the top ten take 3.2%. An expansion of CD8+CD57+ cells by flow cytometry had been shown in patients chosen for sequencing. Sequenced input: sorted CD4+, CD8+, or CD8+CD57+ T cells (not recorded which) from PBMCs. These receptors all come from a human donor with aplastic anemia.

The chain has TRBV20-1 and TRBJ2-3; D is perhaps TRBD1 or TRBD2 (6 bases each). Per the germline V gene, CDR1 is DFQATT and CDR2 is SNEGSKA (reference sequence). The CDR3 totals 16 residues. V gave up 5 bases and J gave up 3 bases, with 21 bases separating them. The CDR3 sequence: CSALWGAGWGTDTQYF. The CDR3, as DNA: TGCAGTGCTTTGTGGGGGGCGGGATGGGGTACAGATACGCAGTATTTT.

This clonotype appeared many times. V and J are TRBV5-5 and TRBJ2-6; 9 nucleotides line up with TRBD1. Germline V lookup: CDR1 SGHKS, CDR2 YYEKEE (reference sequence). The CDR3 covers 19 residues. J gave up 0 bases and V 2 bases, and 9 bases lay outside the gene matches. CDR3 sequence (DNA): TGTGCCAGCAGCTTTTCCCCGGGACAGGGATACTCTGGGGCCAACGTCCTGACTTTC. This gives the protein CASSFSPGQGYSGANVLTF.

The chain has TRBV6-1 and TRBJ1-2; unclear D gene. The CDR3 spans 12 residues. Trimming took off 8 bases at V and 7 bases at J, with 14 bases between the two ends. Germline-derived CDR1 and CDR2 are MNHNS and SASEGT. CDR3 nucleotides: TGTGCCAGCTCAACCTTCAGGCGTGGCTACACCTTC. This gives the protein CASSTFRRGYTF.

The CDR3 region is CSGSRGNMNTEAFF. The DNA for the CDR3 is TGCAGTGGCTCAAGGGGCAACATGAACACTGAAGCTTTCTTT. The chain joins TRBV20-1 to TRBJ1-1, with a possible D match to TRBD1 (5 bases). Germline V gene data show CDR1 as DFQATT and CDR2 as SNEGSKA (reference sequence). Trimming shortened V by 7 bases and J by 0 bases, and 15 bases separated the two germline ends. This CDR3 is built from 14 residues.

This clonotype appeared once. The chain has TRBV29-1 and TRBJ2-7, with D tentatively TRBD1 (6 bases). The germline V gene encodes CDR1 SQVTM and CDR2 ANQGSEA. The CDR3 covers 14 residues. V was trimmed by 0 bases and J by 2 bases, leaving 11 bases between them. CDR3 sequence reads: CSVEDQKGAYEQYF. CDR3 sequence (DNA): TGCAGCGTTGAAGATCAAAAGGGGGCCTACGAGCAGTACTTC.